A single sample gave rise to the 28 T cell receptor beta chains below, sequenced in a study of chemoradiotherapy in HPV16-positive cancers. Sequenced by immunoSEQ multiplex PCR; TCRdb stores in-frame clones only, minus some. The data contain about 32,000 clones, about nine tenths of them seen just once; the ten biggest clones take up approximately 4.6%. This specimen consisted of blood, obtained from a patient who underwent chemoradiotherapy. The receptor set was obtained from a human donor with HPV-associated anogenital cancer.

This clone was counted a few times. V usage is TRBV2 and J usage is TRBJ1-2; D is possibly TRBD1 (5 bases). The germline gives CDR1 SNHLY, CDR2 FYNNEI. The length of the CDR3 is 14 residues. V was shortened by 4 bases and J by 4 bases, with 13 bases between the two germline ends. CDR3 coding DNA: TGTGCCAGCAGTGTGTTGGGGGGACGCTATGGCTACACCTTC. Residues: CASSVLGGRYGYTF.

The V gene is TRBV6-1, the J gene TRBJ1-5, with 10 bases identical to TRBD1. The CDR3 totals 15 residues. CDR1 and CDR2 from the germline V gene are MNHNS and SASEGT. With 6 bases clipped from V and 7 bases from J, the junction kept 9 bases outside the gene matches. CDR3 sequence reads: CASSSTGGSGQPQHF. DNA of the CDR3: TGTGCCAGCAGCTCGACAGGGGGCTCGGGACAGCCCCAGCATTTT.

J is TRBJ2-6 and V is TRBV11-2, with D uncertain. The CDR3 contains 14 residues. The V and J ends lost 1 base and 2 bases respectively, with 3 bases between them. Germline lookup yields CDR1 SGHAT and CDR2 FQNNGV. The CDR3 DNA reads as TGTGCCAGCAGCTTAGTCCCTGGGGCCAACGTCCTGACTTTC. Translated, it gives CASSLVPGANVLTF. The full variable domain, in which reference TRBV11-2 and TRBJ2-6 provide the parts outside the CDR3, is EAGVAQSPRYKIIEKRQSVAFWCNPISGHATLYWYQQILGQGPKLLIQFQNNGVVDDSQLPKDRFSAERLKGVDSTLKIQPAKLEDSAVYLCASSLVPGANVLTFGAGSRLTVL.

The chain joins TRBV7-3 to TRBJ2-5, with TRBD2 matching 9 bases. CDR1 SGHTA and CDR2 FQGTGA come from the germline V gene. The junction had 4 bases not matched to a gene; V was cut back by 0 bases and J by 5 bases. There are 15 residues in the CDR3. CDR3 DNA: TGTGCCAGCAGCTTAACGAGGACTAGCGCTGAGACCCAGTACTTC. Translation gives CASSLTRTSAETQYF.

The V call is TRBV14, the J call TRBJ2-7; D is possibly TRBD2 (5 bases). V was cut by 1 base and J by 8 bases, with 9 bases left in between. Germline loops: CDR1 SGHDN, CDR2 FVKESK. The CDR3 totals 12 residues. The CDR3 protein is CASSQGVAQQYF. The CDR3 DNA sequence: TGTGCCAGCAGCCAAGGAGTAGCGCAGCAGTACTTC.

This chain links TRBV28 with TRBJ1-2; no firm D call. The CDR3 is made up of 13 amino acids. CDR1 and CDR2 (germline): MDHEN, SYDVKM. V was pared by 5 bases and J by 4 bases, with 11 bases between. CDR3 in amino acids: CASSVRLPYGYTF. The CDR3 coding sequence is TGTGCCAGCAGTGTCCGACTGCCCTATGGCTACACCTTC.

This chain links TRBV2 with TRBJ2-1; tentatively, D is TRBD2 (5 bases). The CDR3 extends over 15 amino acids. In germline, CDR1 is SNHLY, CDR2 FYNNEI. V lost 4 bases and J 2 bases, leaving 12 bases between the germline ends. The CDR3 sequence: CASSGWETTYNEQFF. The CDR3 DNA is TGTGCCAGCAGTGGGTGGGAGACAACCTACAATGAGCAGTTCTTC.

A single count supports this clone. Additional DNA sequences in this sample encode the identical CDR3. The J gene is TRBJ2-3, the V gene TRBV18, with D uncertain. Germline CDR1 and CDR2: KGHSH and LQKENI. The CDR3 is 14 residues long. V gave up 0 bases and J gave up 1 base, with 5 bases separating them. The CDR3 loop is CASSPPTRTDTQYF. In DNA form, the CDR3 reads TGTGCCAGCTCACCACCTACACGCACAGATACGCAGTATTTT.

The chain carries TRBV28 and TRBJ2-2; D tentatively fits TRBD1 or TRBD2 (6 bases each). Trimming took 5 bases from V and 1 from J, leaving 8 bases between them. The germline CDR1 and CDR2 sequences are MDHEN and SYDVKM. There are 14 residues in the CDR3. The CDR3 DNA follows: TGTGCCAGCAGTGGGGGGCTGAACACCGGGGAGCTGTTTTTT. This codes for CASSGGLNTGELFF.

The J gene is TRBJ2-5, the V gene TRBV11-3; 7 bases are a match to TRBD1. CDR1 SGHNT and CDR2 YENEEA come from the germline V gene. V shed 5 bases, J shed 3 bases, and the junction held 3 bases outside the gene matches. The CDR3 totals 13 residues. The chain's CDR3 is CASSQGTEETQYF. In DNA, the CDR3 is TGTGCCAGCAGCCAGGGGACAGAAGAGACCCAGTACTTC.

This chain joins TRBV6-1 and TRBJ2-3; unclear D gene. V dropped 5 bases and J dropped 2 bases, with 14 bases sitting between them. This CDR3 has 15 amino acids. Germline CDR1 is MNHNS and CDR2 is SASEGT. The chain's CDR3 is CASSPGRIYTDTQYF. The CDR3 bases are TGTGCCAGCAGTCCTGGACGGATCTACACAGATACGCAGTATTTT.

This chain uses TRBV6-5 with TRBJ1-2; TRBD1 matches 9 bases. The CDR3 is 12 residues long. Unmatched junction bases numbered 2, after V lost 8 bases and J lost 4 bases. Per germline, CDR1 MNHEY and CDR2 SVGAGI. The CDR3 region is CASWTGVYGYTF. The DNA of the CDR3 is TGTGCCAGCTGGACAGGGGTCTATGGCTACACCTTC.

The V gene is TRBV5-1, the J gene TRBJ2-1; D is possibly TRBD1 (5 bases). CDR3 length: 15 amino acids. Germline CDR1 SGHRS, CDR2 YFSETQ. V gave up 1 base and J gave up 7 bases, with 15 bases separating them. The CDR3 nucleotides read TGCGCCAGCAGCTTGCAGGGCTCCCTGAGGAATGAGCAGTTCTTC. Protein product: CASSLQGSLRNEQFF.

The J gene is TRBJ2-5, the V gene TRBV11-2; no definite D call. Trimming pared 5 bases from V and 5 bases from J, leaving 9 bases between. Germline loops: CDR1 SGHAT, CDR2 FQNNGV. The CDR3 contains 12 residues. CDR3 amino acids: CASSPPAETQYF. CDR3 DNA sequence: TGTGCCAGCAGCCCTCCGGCGGAGACCCAGTACTTC.

The rearrangement links TRBV4-1 to TRBJ2-3; no reliable D call. V lost 4 bases and J lost 2, with 10 bases in between. Per the germline V gene, CDR1 is MGHRA and CDR2 is YSYEKL. This CDR3 region has 14 residues. Here the CDR3 DNA reads TGCGCCAGCAGCCCCCAAGGGTACACAGATACGCAGTATTTT. This codes for CASSPQGYTDTQYF.

The gene calls are TRBV30 and TRBJ2-3; no firm D call. Germline V gene sequence: CDR1 GTSNPN, CDR2 SVGIG (reference sequence). CDR3 length: 12 residues. V was cut by 4 bases and J by 7 bases, with 12 bases left in between. The CDR3 nucleotides read TGTGCCTGGATTGACCCACCTAATACGCAGTATTTT. It codes for CAWIDPPNTQYF.

The chain combines TRBV4-1 with TRBJ2-3; D ambiguous. The CDR3 loop spans 14 amino acids. The V gene lost 1 base and the J gene lost 2 bases, with 7 bases spanning the gap. Germline V gene sequence: CDR1 MGHRA, CDR2 YSYEKL. The CDR3 region is CASSQVVNTDTQYF. CDR3 DNA: TGCGCCAGCAGCCAAGTGGTTAACACAGATACGCAGTATTTT.

The chain is built from TRBV5-6 and TRBJ2-1, with no clear D. The germline gives CDR1 SGHDT, CDR2 YYEEEE. V lost 4 bases and J 1 base, leaving 18 bases between the germline ends. There are 17 residues in the CDR3. CDR3 sequence: CASSPPPRRSSYNEQFF. The CDR3 DNA sequence: TGTGCCAGCAGCCCACCCCCTCGCCGGTCTTCCTACAATGAGCAGTTCTTC.

This clone has a handful of counts. V is TRBV19 and J is TRBJ1-2, with 10 bases lining up with TRBD1. The germline V gene encodes CDR1 LNHDA and CDR2 SQIVND (reference sequence). The CDR3 extends over 14 amino acids. J was trimmed by 7 bases and V by 5 bases; bases with no gene match: 7. The CDR3 sequence: CASSLDRGHGGYTF. The CDR3 DNA sequence: TGTGCCAGTAGTCTCGACAGGGGGCACGGTGGCTACACCTTC.

In its sample, this clone was seen once. V is TRBV29-1 and J is TRBJ2-3; D is ambiguous. Trimming pared 5 bases from V and 6 bases from J, leaving 6 bases between. Germline loops: CDR1 SQVTM, CDR2 ANQGSEA. CDR3 length equals 10 residues. The CDR3 spells CSVPADTQYF. The CDR3 DNA follows: TGCAGCGTTCCTGCGGATACGCAGTATTTT.

This chain connects TRBV6-1 to TRBJ2-7, with D perhaps TRBD1 (6 bases). From germline, CDR1 is MNHNS and CDR2 SASEGT. V was trimmed by 3 bases and J by 4 bases, leaving 16 bases between them. The CDR3 consists of 15 residues. The chain's CDR3 is CASSDYRVNVYEQYF. The CDR3 DNA sequence: TGTGCCAGCAGTGACTACAGGGTAAACGTTTACGAGCAGTACTTC.

Here the CDR3 DNA reads TGTGCCAGCAGTCGACAGGGGCAAGAGACCCAGTACTTC. This translates into CASSRQGQETQYF. The rearrangement links TRBV6-5 to TRBJ2-5; 8 bases align to TRBD1. V shed 5 bases, J shed 2 bases, and the junction held 1 base outside the gene matches. This CDR3 is built from 13 residues. The germline gives CDR1 MNHEY, CDR2 SVGAGI.

The V call is TRBV5-1, the J call TRBJ2-5; D tentatively fits TRBD1 or TRBD2 (5 bases each). Trimming removed 2 bases at V and 4 bases at J, with 15 bases between. Germline loops: CDR1 SGHRS, CDR2 YFSETQ. The CDR3 totals 15 residues. The CDR3 protein is CASSFNEGIGETQYF. The CDR3 coding sequence is TGCGCCAGCAGCTTTAATGAGGGGATCGGAGAGACCCAGTACTTC.

This clone was seen more than once but under ten times. Mismatch with germline at one junction end may stem from a read error. The chain has TRBV5-1 and TRBJ2-7, with a weak D call TRBD1 (6 bases). Germline-derived CDR1 and CDR2 are SGHRS and YFSETQ. The CDR3 sequence is 15 residues long. CDR3 region: CASRLGDRTSYEQYF. The DNA for the CDR3 is TGCGCCAGCAGATTGGGTGACAGGACGTCCTACGAGCAGTACTTC.

This chain links TRBV30 with TRBJ1-2; D call uncertain. CDR3 length equals 11 residues. Trimming removed 0 bases from V and 8 bases from J, with 7 bases in between. CDR1 and CDR2 from the germline V gene are GTSNPN and SVGIG (reference sequence). CDR3 in amino acids: CAWSVPGGYTF. The CDR3 DNA reads as TGTGCCTGGAGTGTACCAGGAGGCTACACCTTC. The full variable domain, rest sourced from reference TRBV30 and TRBJ1-2, is SQTIHQWPATLVQPVGSPLSLECTVEGTSNPNLYWYRQAAGRGLQLLFYSVGIGQISSEVPQNLSASRPQDRQFILSSKKLLLSDSGFYLCAWSVPGGYTFGSGTRLTVV.

As for this clone: In the same sample, other DNA sequences code for this CDR3. This chain joins TRBV10-2 and TRBJ1-5; TRBD1 matches 8 bases. The CDR3 extends over 18 amino acids. V trimming: 5 bases; J trimming: 2 bases; junction bases outside the gene matches: 14. Germline values: CDR1 WSHSY, CDR2 SAAADI. CDR3 region: CASSFGPWATGGNQPQHF. The CDR3 DNA reads as TGCGCCAGCAGTTTCGGGCCCTGGGCGACAGGGGGCAATCAGCCCCAGCATTTT.

This rearrangement joins TRBV4-1 to TRBJ1-3; TRBD1 is a possible D gene (5 bases). This CDR3 spans 16 amino acids. Trimming left V 5 bases short and J 0 bases short, with 14 bases between. Looked up from germline, CDR1 is MGHRA and CDR2 is YSYEKL. CDR3 loop: CASSSAGVNSGNTIYF. In nucleotides, the CDR3 is TGCGCCAGCAGCTCCGCGGGGGTTAACTCTGGAAACACCATATATTTT.

The chain couples TRBV11-2 to TRBJ2-1, with D hard to call. This CDR3 has 15 amino acids. V lost 0 bases and J 0 bases, leaving 6 bases between the germline ends. Germline CDR1 is SGHAT and CDR2 is FQNNGV. CDR3 region: CASSLDPNSYNEQFF. The CDR3 region has the DNA TGTGCCAGCAGCTTAGATCCGAACTCCTACAATGAGCAGTTCTTC. Full variable domain (missing parts from reference TRBV11-2 and TRBJ2-1): EAGVAQSPRYKIIEKRQSVAFWCNPISGHATLYWYQQILGQGPKLLIQFQNNGVVDDSQLPKDRFSAERLKGVDSTLKIQPAKLEDSAVYLCASSLDPNSYNEQFFGPGTRLTVL.